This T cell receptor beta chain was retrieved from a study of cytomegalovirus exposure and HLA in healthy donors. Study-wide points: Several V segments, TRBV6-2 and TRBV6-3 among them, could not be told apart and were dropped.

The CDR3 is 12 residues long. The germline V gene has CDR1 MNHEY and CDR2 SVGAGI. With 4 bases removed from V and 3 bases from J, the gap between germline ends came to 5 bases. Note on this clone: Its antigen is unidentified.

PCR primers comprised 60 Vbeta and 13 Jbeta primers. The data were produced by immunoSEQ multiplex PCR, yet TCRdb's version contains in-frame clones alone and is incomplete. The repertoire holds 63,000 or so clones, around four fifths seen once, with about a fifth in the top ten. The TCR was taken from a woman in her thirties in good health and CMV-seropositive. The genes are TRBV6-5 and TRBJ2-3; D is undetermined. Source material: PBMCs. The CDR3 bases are TGTGCCAGCAGTTTCGGGACAGATACGCAGTATTTT. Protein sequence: CASSFGTDTQYF.